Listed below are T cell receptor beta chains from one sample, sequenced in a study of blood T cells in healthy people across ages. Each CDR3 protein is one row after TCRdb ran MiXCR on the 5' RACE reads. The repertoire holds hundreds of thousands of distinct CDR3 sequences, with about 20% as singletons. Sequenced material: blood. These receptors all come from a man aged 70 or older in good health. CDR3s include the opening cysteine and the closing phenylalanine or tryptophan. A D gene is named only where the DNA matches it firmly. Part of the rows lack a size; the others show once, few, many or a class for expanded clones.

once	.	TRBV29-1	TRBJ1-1	TGCAGCGATCCGACAGGATCCTATTGGGCTGAAGCTTTCTTT	CSDPTGSYWAEAFF
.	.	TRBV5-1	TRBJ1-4	TGCGCCAGCAGCTTGGAAGTGGGATCCTATGAAAAACTGTTTTTT	CASSLEVGSYEKLFF
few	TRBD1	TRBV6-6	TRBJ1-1	TGTGCCAGCAAGAAACAGGGGGAAACTGAAGCTTTCTTT	CASKKQGETEAFF
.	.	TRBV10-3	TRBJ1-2	TGTGCCATCAGTGAATCCGGGACCTCCTATGGCTACACCTTC	CAISESGTSYGYTF
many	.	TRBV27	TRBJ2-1	TGTGCCAGCAGTTTAAACATCCCTAGGGGGAGCCGTCAGTTCTTC	CASSLNIPRGSRQFF
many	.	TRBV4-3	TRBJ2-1	TGCGCCAGCAGCCAAGATATTCGGGGCGCGGGGAGGAGGGAGCAGTTCTTC	CASSQDIRGAGRREQFF
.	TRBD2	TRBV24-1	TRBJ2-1	TGTGCCACCAGTGATGGGACTAGCCATGAGCAGTTCTTC	CATSDGTSHEQFF
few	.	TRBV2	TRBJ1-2	TGTGCCAGCAGTAGCGTACGGGACTATGGCTACACCTTC	CASSSVRDYGYTF
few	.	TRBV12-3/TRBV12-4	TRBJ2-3	TGTGCCAGCAGTTTCTTGGAGGGGGCAGATACGCAGTATTTT	CASSFLEGADTQYF
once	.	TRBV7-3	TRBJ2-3	TGTGCCAGCAGCCCGGGACTTAAAGATACGCAGTATTTT	CASSPGLKDTQYF
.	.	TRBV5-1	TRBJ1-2	TGCGCCAGCAGCCCCTCGGGAAAGCTCTATGGCTACACCTTC	CASSPSGKLYGYTF
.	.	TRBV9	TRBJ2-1	TGTGCCAGCAGCCCCCGGAGGGAAACCTACAATGAGCAGTTCTTC	CASSPRRETYNEQFF
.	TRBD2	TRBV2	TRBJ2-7	TGTGCCAGCAGTGGTGCTAGCGGGCAGTACTTC	CASSGASGQYF
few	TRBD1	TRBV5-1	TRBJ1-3	TGCGCCAGCAGCTTGGAATTCAGGCGCGGGACAGCTGGAAACACCATATATTTT	CASSLEFRRGTAGNTIYF
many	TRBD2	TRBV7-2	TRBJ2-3	TGTGCCAGCAGCTTAACTAGCGGAGGCACAGATACGCAGTATTTT	CASSLTSGGTDTQYF
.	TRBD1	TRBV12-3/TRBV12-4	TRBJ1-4	TGTGCCAGCAGAAGACAGGGGGACGAAAAACTGTTTTTT	CASRRQGDEKLFF
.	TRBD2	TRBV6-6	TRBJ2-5	TGTGCCAGCAATACGGGGCGGGGGACCCAAGAGACCCAGTACTTC	CASNTGRGTQETQYF
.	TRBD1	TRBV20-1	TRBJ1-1	TGCAGTGCAATCGGGACAGATAACACTGAAGCTTTCTTT	CSAIGTDNTEAFF
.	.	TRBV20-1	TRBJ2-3	TGCAGTGCTAGCACGATTAAGGATGCGCAGTATTTT	CSASTIKDAQYF
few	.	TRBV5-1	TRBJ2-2	TGCGCCAGCAGCTCCCCGGACGGGCGCCGTAACACCGGGGAGCTGTTTTTT	CASSSPDGRRNTGELFF
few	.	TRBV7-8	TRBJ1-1	TGTGCCAGCAGCTTAGTTGGGACGGCGAACACTGAAGCTTTCTTT	CASSLVGTANTEAFF
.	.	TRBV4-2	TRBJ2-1	TGTGCCAGCAGCCAGGCCTCTAGCGCTAGCTCCTACAATGAGCAGTTCTTC	CASSQASSASSYNEQFF
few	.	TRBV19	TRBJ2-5	TGTGCCAGTAGTCTCCAACTGTGGATGGAGACCCAGTACTTC	CASSLQLWMETQYF
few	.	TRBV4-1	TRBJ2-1	TGCGCCAGCAGGCAGGTGGGGGGAGTCAGCAATGAGCAGTTCTTC	CASRQVGGVSNEQFF
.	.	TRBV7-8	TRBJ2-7	TGTGCCAGCAGCCCATACGGCTCCTACGAGCAGTACTTC	CASSPYGSYEQYF
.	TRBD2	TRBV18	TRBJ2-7	TGTGCCAGCTCACCCCCTAGCGGGGATCGAGAGCAGTACTTC	CASSPPSGDREQYF
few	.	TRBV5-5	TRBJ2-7	TGTGCCAGCAGCTTGTCCAGGGGAGTGTACGAGCAGTACTTC	CASSLSRGVYEQYF
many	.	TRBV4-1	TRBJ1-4	TGCGCCAGCAGCCAAGATCAGGGCGGGGGTACTAATGAAAAACTGTTTTTT	CASSQDQGGGTNEKLFF
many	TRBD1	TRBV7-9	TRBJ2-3	TGTGCCAGCAGCTTCGTGGACAGGGATATGGATACGCAGTATTTT	CASSFVDRDMDTQYF
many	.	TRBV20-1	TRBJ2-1	TGCAGTGCCACCGGTCGAGCGTACAATGAGCAGTTCTTC	CSATGRAYNEQFF
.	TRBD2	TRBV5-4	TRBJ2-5	TGTGCCAGCAGCTTGGCCCCTTCCAGCGGGAGACGAGAGACCCAGTACTTC	CASSLAPSSGRRETQYF
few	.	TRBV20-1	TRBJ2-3	TGCAGTGCTAGCGGGGCCACAGATACGCAGTATTTT	CSASGATDTQYF
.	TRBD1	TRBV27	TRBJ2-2	TGTGCCAGCAAACCGGGACAGGGGGCGTCCGGGGAGCTGTTTTTT	CASKPGQGASGELFF
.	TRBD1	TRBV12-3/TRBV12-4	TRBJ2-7	TGTGCCAGCAGCCGCCGGGACAGGGCATCCTACGAGCAGTACTTC	CASSRRDRASYEQYF
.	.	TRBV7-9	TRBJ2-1	TGTGCCAGCAGCTTAGTGGAGTGGGTCGGTGAACCTAATGAGCAGTTCTTC	CASSLVEWVGEPNEQFF
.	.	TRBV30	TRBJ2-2	TGTGCCTGGATGGTGGCAGGGAGTACCGGGGAGCTGTTTTTT	CAWMVAGSTGELFF
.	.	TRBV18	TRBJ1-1	TGTGCCAGCTCCCGGGACGGGAGGAACACTGAAGCTTTCTTT	CASSRDGRNTEAFF
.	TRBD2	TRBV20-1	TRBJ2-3	TGCAGTGCTGACGGGACTAGCGGACCGTTGGGTGTCGAAGATACGCAGTATTTT	CSADGTSGPLGVEDTQYF
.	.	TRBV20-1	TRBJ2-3	TGCAGTGCAGTGAGCGCGGGGGATACGCAGTATTTT	CSAVSAGDTQYF
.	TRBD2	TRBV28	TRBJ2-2	TGTGCCAGCGGGGGGGGAAACACCGGGGAGCTGTTTTTT	CASGGGNTGELFF
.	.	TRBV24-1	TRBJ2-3	TGTGCCACCAGTGCCCCTAGCGCTTCAGATACGCAGTATTTT	CATSAPSASDTQYF
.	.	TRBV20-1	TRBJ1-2	TGCAGTGCTAGAGATCTTTTGGGCTACACCTTC	CSARDLLGYTF
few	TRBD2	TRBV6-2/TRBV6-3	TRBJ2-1	TGTGCCAGCAGTTATGCCGAACTCAAAGGACTAGCGGGAGTTAAAAATGAGCAGTTCTTC	CASSYAELKGLAGVKNEQFF
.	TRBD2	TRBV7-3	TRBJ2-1	TGTGCCAGCAGTTTTGATGGCGGGAGGTTGTATGAGCAGTTCTTC	CASSFDGGRLYEQFF
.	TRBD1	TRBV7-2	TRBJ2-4	TGTGCCAGCAGCTTAGCGGGACAGGGGACTACCAAAAACATTCAGTACTTC	CASSLAGQGTTKNIQYF
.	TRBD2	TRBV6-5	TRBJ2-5	TGTGCCAGCAGTTACCGGCGGGAGGGCCAAGAGACCCAGTACTTC	CASSYRREGQETQYF
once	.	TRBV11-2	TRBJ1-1	TGTGCCAGCAGGCCAAGGCGGGGATGGTCGGGCACTGAAGCTTTCTTT	CASRPRRGWSGTEAFF
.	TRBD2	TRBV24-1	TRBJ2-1	TGTGCCACCAGTGATCCTCCAGGGACTAGCCGAAATGAGCAGTTCTTC	CATSDPPGTSRNEQFF
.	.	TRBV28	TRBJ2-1	TGTGCCAGCAGTTATCGCTCCGACAATGAGCAGTTCTTC	CASSYRSDNEQFF
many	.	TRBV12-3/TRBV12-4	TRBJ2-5	TGTGCCAGCAGTGTAGAGAACCCCGGGACCCAGTACTTC	CASSVENPGTQYF
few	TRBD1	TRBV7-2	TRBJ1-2	TGTGCCAGCAGCCTGGGGGACAGGAATGGCTACACCTTC	CASSLGDRNGYTF
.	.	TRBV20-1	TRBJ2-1	TGCAGTGCTACCCTTTCCGGGGGCAGAAAGGTCAATGAGCAGTTCTTC	CSATLSGGRKVNEQFF
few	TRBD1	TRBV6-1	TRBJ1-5	TGTGCCAGCAGTGAATCTGACAGGGGGCACCAGCCCCAGCATTTT	CASSESDRGHQPQHF